A single sample gave rise to the 25 T cell receptor beta chains below, sequenced in a study of CD8 T cells in Susac syndrome. When the RNA was reverse transcribed, random hexamers were used with an input of about 0.5 to 1 ug. TCRdb re-called the immunoSEQ multiplex PCR reads with MiXCR, one entry per CDR3 protein. The repertoire has 150,000 or so distinct CDR3 sequences, about 93% of them found once; the top ten carry over 0.12%. The sequencing sample was made of CD4+ T cells from PBMCs. The receptors were gathered from a human donor in good health.

V gene TRBV6-5 combines with J gene TRBJ1-1; 8 positions match TRBD1. CDR3 length: 13 residues. V shed 7 bases and J 4 bases; nucleotides not matched to a gene: 5. Germline CDR1 MNHEY, CDR2 SVGAGI. The CDR3 protein is CASTGQGGTEAFF. The CDR3 DNA reads as TGTGCCAGCACCGGACAGGGCGGCACTGAAGCTTTCTTT.

V is TRBV12-3 or TRBV12-4 and J is TRBJ2-3, with D perhaps TRBD2 (5 bases). V was shortened by 6 bases and J by 5 bases, with 15 bases between the two germline ends. The CDR3 spans 14 residues. The DNA of the CDR3 is TGTGCCAGCAGAGCGATGGGAGCAGAAGATACGCAGTATTTT. Translated, it gives CASRAMGAEDTQYF.

The chain carries TRBV28 and TRBJ2-3; 10 bases align to TRBD2. Germline V gene lookup returns CDR1 MDHEN and CDR2 SYDVKM. Germline trimming cut 7 bases from V and 7 bases from J; bases unmatched to any gene: 14. This CDR3 comprises 16 residues. CDR3: CASISTSGGAVNTQYF. As DNA, the CDR3 is TGTGCCAGCATCTCGACGAGCGGGGGGGCCGTAAATACGCAGTATTTT.

The rearrangement links TRBV3-1 to TRBJ2-5; TRBD1 agrees at 10 bases. Trimming removed 4 bases from V and 2 bases from J; junction bases left unmatched: 16. In germline, CDR1 is LGHDT, CDR2 YNNKEL (reference sequence). This CDR3 is 19 amino acids long. The CDR3 sequence is CASSPGTGDEGWKQETQYF. The CDR3 nucleotides read TGTGCCAGCAGCCCCGGGACAGGGGACGAGGGGTGGAAGCAAGAGACCCAGTACTTC.

This chain links TRBV29-1 with TRBJ2-1; 7 nucleotides match TRBD1. The ends lost 6 bases at V and 4 bases at J; junction bases unmatched: 9. The germline V gene has CDR1 SQVTM and CDR2 ANQGSEA. CDR3 size: 14 residues. The DNA of the CDR3 is TGCAGCGTGGGGACGGGACAGCCATACAATGAGCAGTTCTTC. Translated, it gives CSVGTGQPYNEQFF.

The chain carries TRBV7-2 and TRBJ2-5; D perhaps matches TRBD2 (6 bases). The CDR3 is 13 residues long. The V end lost 4 bases, the J end lost 5 bases, and 11 bases lay between the germline ends. The germline CDR1 and CDR2 sequences are SGHTA and FQGNSA. The CDR3 here is CASSWGTAETQYF. The CDR3 DNA follows: TGTGCCAGCAGCTGGGGGACTGCGGAGACCCAGTACTTC.

The V and J genes are TRBV5-6 and TRBJ2-5; 10 bases agree with TRBD2. The germline gives CDR1 SGHDT, CDR2 YYEEEE. The CDR3 extends over 15 amino acids. V lost 0 bases and J lost 5; bases outside the gene matches: 4. The CDR3 region has the DNA TGTGCCAGCAGCTTGGTTCTAGCGGGGGCCGAGACCCAGTACTTC. Translation: CASSLVLAGAETQYF.

The chain uses TRBV7-9 and TRBJ2-3; D might be TRBD2 (6 bases). The ends were cut back, 5 bases at V and 2 bases at J, with 14 bases in the middle. This CDR3 has 15 residues. Germline V gene data show CDR1 as SEHNR and CDR2 as FQNEAQ (reference sequence). CDR3 residues: CASSPKKRVTDTQYF. For the CDR3, the DNA is TGTGCCAGCAGCCCCAAGAAGCGGGTCACAGATACGCAGTATTTT.

This sequence joins TRBV5-6 and TRBJ1-2, with D uncertain. Germline-derived CDR1 and CDR2 are SGHDT and YYEEEE. V gave up 4 bases and J gave up 7 bases, with 11 bases separating them. CDR3 length equals 12 residues. CDR3 nucleotides: TGTGCCAGCAGCCCAAACAGAGGTGGCTACACCTTC. Translated, it gives CASSPNRGGYTF.

The chain is built from TRBV29-1 and TRBJ1-5, with TRBD1 identical over 10 bases. The germline gives CDR1 SQVTM, CDR2 ANQGSEA. V shed 6 bases, J shed 3 bases, and the junction held 2 bases outside the gene matches. The CDR3 has 13 amino acids. CDR3 coding DNA: TGCAGCGTGGGGACAGGGGTCAATCAGCCCCAGCATTTT. This gives the protein CSVGTGVNQPQHF.

In its sample, this clonotype was seen once. CDR3 region: CASKGNSNQPQHF. DNA of the CDR3: TGTGCCAGCAAGGGGAACAGCAATCAGCCCCAGCATTTT. The V gene is TRBV7-8, the J gene TRBJ1-5; a possible D gene is TRBD1 (5 bases). The CDR3 runs 13 residues. Germline V gene lookup returns CDR1 SGHVS and CDR2 FQNEAQ. Trimming cost V 7 bases and J 1 base, with 8 bases left between them.

The chain combines TRBV6-2 or TRBV6-3 with TRBJ2-5; D uncertain. Germline V lookup: CDR1 MNHEY, CDR2 SVGEGT. CDR3 size: 16 residues. V lost 9 bases and J lost 4, with 24 bases in between. CDR3 DNA sequence: TGTGCCAGTATGCCTGGGCAGGCACCGATGCCAGAGACCCAGTACTTC. This encodes CASMPGQAPMPETQYF.

The V call is TRBV29-1, the J call TRBJ2-5; D is undetermined. CDR1 is SQVTM, CDR2 ANQGSEA, per germline. V gave up 8 bases and J gave up 4 bases, with 17 bases separating them. The length of the CDR3 is 13 residues. Written as DNA, the CDR3 is TGCAGCCTTGTTGGGCCGTCACGAGAGACCCAGTACTTC. It encodes CSLVGPSRETQYF.

The V and J genes are TRBV20-1 and TRBJ2-7, with D maybe TRBD2 (5 bases). Trimming cost V 3 bases and J 5 bases, with 8 bases left between them. The CDR3 runs 11 residues. Germline V gene data show CDR1 as DFQATT and CDR2 as SNEGSKA (reference sequence). The CDR3 loop reads CSASEEDEQYF. CDR3 coding DNA: TGCAGTGCTAGTGAGGAGGACGAGCAGTACTTC.

This clonotype was picked up one time. The DNA for the CDR3 is TGTGCCTGTTCCCGCCGGGGACCCATGAACACTGAAGCTTTCTTT. Translated, it gives CACSRRGPMNTEAFF. V usage is TRBV30 and J usage is TRBJ1-1, with D perhaps matching TRBD1 (5 bases). The CDR3 is made up of 15 amino acids. The V gene's germline CDR1 is GTSNPN and CDR2 SVGIG (reference sequence). The ends were cut back, 6 bases at V and 0 bases at J, with 17 bases in the middle.

This chain links TRBV7-6 with TRBJ1-5; no clear D gene. Germline loops: CDR1 SGHVS, CDR2 FNYEAQ. The ends were cut back, 1 base at V and 0 bases at J, with 7 bases in the middle. The CDR3 totals 15 residues. CDR3: CASSLGPASNQPQHF. Here the CDR3 DNA reads TGTGCCAGCAGCTTAGGTCCGGCTAGCAATCAGCCCCAGCATTTT.

The V gene is TRBV6-5, the J gene TRBJ2-7; TRBD1 or TRBD2 may be the D gene (6 bases each). The CDR3 sequence is 14 residues long. Looked up from germline, CDR1 is MNHEY and CDR2 is SVGAGI. The V and J ends lost 6 bases and 2 bases respectively, with 14 bases between them. This CDR3 reads CASRIQGGAYEQYF. DNA of the CDR3: TGTGCCAGCAGAATACAGGGAGGCGCCTACGAGCAGTACTTC.

The chain is built from TRBV9 and TRBJ1-1; a possible D gene is TRBD1 (5 bases). The CDR3 has 12 residues. Trimming shortened V by 4 bases and J by 8 bases, and 12 bases separated the two germline ends. Germline CDR1 SGDLS, CDR2 YYNGEE. In DNA, the CDR3 is TGTGCCAGCAGCCCCGAGGGACTAGAAGCTTTCTTT. Protein sequence: CASSPEGLEAFF.

The chain combines TRBV7-8 with TRBJ1-5; 7 nucleotides align to TRBD1. This CDR3 comprises 14 residues. CDR1 and CDR2 from the germline V gene are SGHVS and FQNEAQ. J lost 11 bases, V lost 5 bases, and 12 bases had no gene match. CDR3 coding DNA: TGTGCCAGCAGCGGATCAGGGGGGACGGGGGCCCAGCATTTT. It is translated as CASSGSGGTGAQHF.

The rearrangement links TRBV20-1 to TRBJ2-1, with 10 positions matching TRBD2. V lost 4 bases to trimming and J lost 6 bases; unmatched junction nucleotides: 12. CDR3 length: 16 residues. CDR1 and CDR2 from the germline V gene are DFQATT and SNEGSKA (reference sequence). As DNA, the CDR3 is TGCAGTGCTACCAGGGCGAGCGGGGGGGCCGGCAATGAGCAGTTCTTC. Residues: CSATRASGGAGNEQFF.

This clonotype was detected once. This rearrangement joins TRBV9 to TRBJ2-2; D may correspond to TRBD1 or TRBD2 (5 bases each). Between the trimmed V and J ends, which lost 2 bases and 1 base, there was a span of 9 bases. CDR3 length equals 15 residues. In germline, CDR1 is SGDLS, CDR2 YYNGEE. CDR3: CASSVGTVNTGELFF. The CDR3 nucleotides are TGTGCCAGCAGCGTGGGGACGGTGAACACCGGGGAGCTGTTTTTT. Full variable domain (outside the CDR3, taken from reference TRBV9 and TRBJ2-2): DSGVTQTPKHLITATGQRVTLRCSPRSGDLSVYWYQQSLDQGLQFLIQYYNGEERAKGNILERFSAQQFPDLHSELNLSSLELGDSALYFCASSVGTVNTGELFFGEGSRLTVL.

The sample holds one count of this clonotype. The chain employs TRBV3-1 and TRBJ1-2, with D possibly matching TRBD1 (5 bases). This CDR3 is 14 amino acids long. V was cut by 1 base and J by 2 bases, with 8 bases left in between. The germline V gene has CDR1 LGHDT and CDR2 YNNKEL (reference sequence). The CDR3 DNA reads as TGTGCCAGCAGCCAAGGAGGGGACAACTATGGCTACACCTTC. Its protein product is CASSQGGDNYGYTF.

V is TRBV12-3 or TRBV12-4 and J is TRBJ1-2; perhaps TRBD1 as D (5 bases). The CDR3 is made up of 14 amino acids. V gave up 5 bases and J gave up 8 bases, with 18 bases separating them. CDR3 in amino acids: CASSHSGASRGYTF. The CDR3, as DNA: TGTGCCAGCAGTCATTCCGGGGCCAGTAGGGGCTACACCTTC.

The V call is TRBV12-3 or TRBV12-4, the J call TRBJ1-5, with D unclear. Trimming removed 5 bases from V and 9 bases from J, with 11 bases in between. The CDR3 loop spans 12 amino acids. The CDR3 loop reads CASSVTGSPQHF. In DNA form, the CDR3 reads TGTGCCAGCAGTGTGACTGGGTCGCCCCAGCATTTT.

The genes are TRBV20-1 and TRBJ2-3, with 11 bases aligning to TRBD1. J lost 5 bases, V lost 2 bases, and 6 bases had no gene match. CDR1 and CDR2 from the germline V gene are DFQATT and SNEGSKA (reference sequence). This CDR3 is 15 amino acids long. The CDR3 loop reads CSARRGQGVGDTQYF. The CDR3 DNA reads TGCAGTGCTAGAAGGGGACAGGGGGTTGGAGATACGCAGTATTTT.